The next 18 T cell receptor beta chains were all read from a single sample in a study of response to subunit inactivated influenza vaccine. From the RT-PCR reads, TCRdb called clonotypes with MiXCR, one entry per CDR3 protein. The table includes approximately 500,000 distinct CDR3 sequences, over 10% detected once. This material consisted of PBMCs from blood, taken about 6 weeks after vaccination. Every receptor here comes from a man in his forties or fifties who received an inactivated influenza vaccine.

This sequence joins TRBV7-2 and TRBJ2-2; the D is unclear. The CDR3 loop spans 11 amino acids. V gave up 5 bases and J gave up 9 bases, with 7 bases separating them. Germline CDR1 reads SGHTA; CDR2 reads FQGNSA. For the CDR3, the DNA is TGTGCCAGCAGCCACGGCCGGGAGCTGTTTTTT. It translates to CASSHGRELFF. Supplemented by reference TRBV7-2 and TRBJ2-2, the full variable domain reads GAGVSQSPSNKVTEKGKDVELRCDPISGHTALYWYRQSLGQGLEFLIYFQGNSAPDKSGLPSDRFSAERTGGSVSTLTIQRTQQEDSAVYLCASSHGRELFFGEGSRLTVL.

This clonotype was seen a handful of times. The chain uses TRBV6-2 or TRBV6-3 and TRBJ2-7; D is ambiguous. Trimming left V 7 bases short and J 3 bases short, with 13 bases between. This CDR3 is built from 13 residues. The germline V gene has CDR1 MNHEY and CDR2 SVGEGT. In DNA form, the CDR3 reads TGTGCCAGCAAACTAAGGGTGTACTACGAGCAGTACTTC. Residues: CASKLRVYYEQYF.

This clonotype was observed many times. The chain recombines TRBV25-1 with TRBJ2-5; D is ambiguous. V lost 3 bases, J lost 2 bases, and 7 bases lay in between. The CDR3 sequence is 13 residues long. Germline values: CDR1 MGHDK, CDR2 SYGVNS. The CDR3 nucleotides read TGTGCCAGCAGTGAGATCTCTCAAGAGACCCAGTACTTC. It is translated as CASSEISQETQYF.

The CDR3 region has the DNA TGTGCCATCAGTACGGGTCACGAGCAGTACTTC. Translation: CAISTGHEQYF. The rearrangement uses TRBV10-3 and TRBJ2-7; D call uncertain. This CDR3 has 11 amino acids. The germline V gene encodes CDR1 ENHRY and CDR2 SYGVKD. The V end lost 5 bases, the J end lost 5 bases, and 7 bases lay between the germline ends.

This clonotype was detected many times. As DNA, the CDR3 is TGTGCCAGCAGCCTAACAGAGGGCCCCTACGAGCAGTACTTC. Encoded protein: CASSLTEGPYEQYF. J is TRBJ2-7 and V is TRBV6-1; possible D gene TRBD2, 5 bases. V was shortened by 6 bases and J by 2 bases, with 14 bases between the two germline ends. CDR1 is MNHNS, CDR2 SASEGT, per germline. The CDR3 runs to 14 residues.

In its sample, this clonotype was seen a few times. This chain links TRBV3-1 with TRBJ2-2; no firm D call. The length of the CDR3 is 13 residues. Germline V gives CDR1 LGHDT, CDR2 YNNKEL (reference sequence). The germline V and J ends were trimmed by 1 base and 6 bases, with 6 bases remaining between them. CDR3: CASSQGVPGELFF. CDR3 nucleotides: TGTGCCAGCAGCCAAGGGGTTCCCGGGGAGCTGTTTTTT.

A few counts support this clonotype. This chain uses TRBV10-3 with TRBJ1-2; D is unresolved. Trimming removed 2 bases at V and 2 bases at J, with 6 bases between. The CDR3 is 13 residues long. CDR1 and CDR2 (germline): ENHRY, SYGVKD. The CDR3: CAISEAANYGYTF. The CDR3 DNA reads as TGTGCCATCAGTGAGGCCGCCAACTATGGCTACACCTTC.

J is TRBJ2-7 and V is TRBV20-1; D not certain. V lost 0 bases, J lost 4 bases, and 7 bases lay in between. This CDR3 comprises 12 residues. Germline CDR1 and CDR2: DFQATT and SNEGSKA (reference sequence). CDR3 amino acids: CSARDSEYEQYF. The CDR3 DNA follows: TGCAGTGCTAGAGATTCTGAGTACGAGCAGTACTTC.

This clonotype has just a few counts. The rearrangement links TRBV9 to TRBJ2-7, with D perhaps matching TRBD2 (7 bases). The V end was cut by 2 bases, the J end by 0 bases, with 15 bases between. Germline assignment: CDR1 SGDLS and CDR2 YYNGEE. The CDR3 is 16 amino acids. The CDR3 bases are TGTGCCAGCAGCGTGGGGGGGGCTATTAGCTCCTACGAGCAGTACTTC. It codes for CASSVGGAISSYEQYF.

This clonotype was observed a handful of times. The chain uses TRBV7-2 and TRBJ2-1; 8 positions match TRBD1. The CDR3 length is 14 residues. CDR1 is SGHTA, CDR2 FQGNSA, per germline. The ends lost 3 bases at V and 5 bases at J; junction bases unmatched: 3. The CDR3 loop reads CASSFRGPDNEQFF. CDR3 sequence (DNA): TGTGCCAGCAGCTTCAGGGGGCCAGACAATGAGCAGTTCTTC.

The V call is TRBV6-5, the J call TRBJ2-3; TRBD2 matches at 8 bases. The CDR3 totals 19 residues. The germline V gene has CDR1 MNHEY and CDR2 SVGAGI. Germline trimming cut 0 bases from V and 4 bases from J; bases unmatched to any gene: 15. CDR3 loop: CASSYSSRPVGGGPDTQYF. CDR3 nucleotides: TGTGCCAGCAGTTACTCCTCCCGGCCCGTCGGGGGGGGTCCAGATACGCAGTATTTT.

The chain links TRBV11-2 to TRBJ2-1, with 10 bases identical to TRBD2. This CDR3 spans 15 amino acids. V was pared by 3 bases and J by 6 bases, with 5 bases of the junction left unmatched. Looked up from germline, CDR1 is SGHAT and CDR2 is FQNNGV. The CDR3: CASSFLAGGINEQFF. Here the CDR3 DNA reads TGTGCCAGCAGCTTTTTAGCGGGAGGCATCAATGAGCAGTTCTTC.

In this sample, this clonotype turned up a few times. The rearrangement joins TRBV3-1 to TRBJ2-1; D uncertain. There are 16 residues in the CDR3. Germline values: CDR1 LGHDT, CDR2 YNNKEL (reference sequence). V gave up 1 base and J gave up 5 bases, with 15 bases separating them. The CDR3 here is CASSQGSPSHHNEQFF. As DNA, the CDR3 is TGTGCCAGCAGCCAAGGGTCCCCTAGTCACCACAATGAGCAGTTCTTC.

This clonotype was observed a handful of times. The J gene is TRBJ2-1, the V gene TRBV5-5, with 8 bases lining up with TRBD1. The junction had 13 bases not matched to a gene; V was cut back by 0 bases and J by 8 bases. Germline loops: CDR1 SGHKS, CDR2 YYEKEE (reference sequence). The CDR3 length is 17 residues. The CDR3 DNA follows: TGTGCCAGCAGCTTGGCGTTCGGGCAGGGGGCAGTCTATGAGCAGTTCTTC. Translating it yields CASSLAFGQGAVYEQFF. Based on the CDR3 plus reference TRBV5-5 and TRBJ2-1, the full variable domain is DAGVTQSPTHLIKTRGQQVTLRCSPISGHKSVSWYQQVLGQGPQFIFQYYEKEERGRGNFPDRFSARQFPNYSSELNVNALLLGDSALYLCASSLAFGQGAVYEQFFGPGTRLTVL.

This clonotype is a singleton in its sample. This rearrangement joins TRBV20-1 to TRBJ2-1; 8 positions match TRBD2. The CDR3 length is 14 residues. The ends lost 1 base at V and 9 bases at J; junction bases unmatched: 8. Germline assignment: CDR1 DFQATT and CDR2 SNEGSKA (reference sequence). This CDR3 is CSARVAGGSPEQFF. The DNA for the CDR3 is TGCAGTGCTAGAGTGGCGGGGGGCTCGCCTGAGCAGTTCTTC.

The chain uses TRBV12-3 or TRBV12-4 and TRBJ2-2; 8 positions agree with TRBD2. V shed 2 bases and J 5 bases; nucleotides not matched to a gene: 7. This CDR3 has 16 amino acids. The CDR3 region has the DNA TGTGCCAGCAGTTTATTCGGTAGCGGGGAGACCGGGGAGCTGTTTTTT. Its protein product is CASSLFGSGETGELFF.

This clonotype was seen ten or more times. This chain joins TRBV29-1 and TRBJ2-2, with TRBD2 identical over 7 bases. The CDR3 runs 15 residues. The J segment lost 0 bases and the V segment lost 4 bases, leaving 5 bases of the junction unmatched. Germline CDR1 SQVTM, CDR2 ANQGSEA. The CDR3 DNA reads TGCAGCGTTGTAAGGCTAGCGGCGAACACCGGGGAGCTGTTTTTT. This encodes CSVVRLAANTGELFF.

V usage is TRBV20-1 and J usage is TRBJ2-5; the D gene is possibly TRBD2 (6 bases). The germline V gene has CDR1 DFQATT and CDR2 SNEGSKA (reference sequence). The CDR3 is 14 amino acids. V was clipped by 3 bases and J by 9 bases, with 20 bases between them. The CDR3 DNA reads TGCAGTGCTAGGGGGGGACCGACTGGGGTTGCCCAGTACTTC. The encoded protein is CSARGGPTGVAQYF.